The subject of this entry is one T cell receptor beta chain. CDR1 ENHRY and CDR2 SYGVKD come from the germline V gene. This CDR3 has 13 amino acids. V trimming: 4 bases; J trimming: 6 bases; junction bases outside the gene matches: 3. The data originate from a study of blood T cell repertoires in COVID-19. At the level of the study: COVID-19 samples, acute and convalescent, were from the United States, Italy and Spain.

Method: immunoSEQ multiplex PCR; TCRdb's copy keeps in-frame clones and lacks some. The repertoire holds about 330,000 clones, with 87% as singletons. The sequencing sample was made of peripheral blood. The sequence derives from a man in his thirties or forties with COVID-19, enrolled during active disease. The chain links TRBV10-3 to TRBJ2-3; 8 bases are shared with TRBD2. CDR3: CAISATSVDTQYF. The DNA of the CDR3 is TGTGCCATCAGTGCGACTAGCGTGGATACGCAGTATTTT.